Given below is one TCR beta chain in context. Trimming removed 4 bases from V and 0 bases from J, with 10 bases in between. Germline CDR1 is WSHSY and CDR2 is SAAADI. The CDR3 loop spans 16 amino acids. TCRdb processed the 5' RACE reads anew with MiXCR; each CDR3 protein has one entry. This table has just over 60,000 distinct CDR3 sequences, around 30% appearing once. The chain employs TRBV10-2 and TRBJ2-6; the D call may be TRBD1 or TRBD2 (5 bases each). The specimen was tumor-infiltrating naive CD4+ T cells sorted from the breast tumor. The subset was: naive CD4+ T cells, CD4+CD45RA+CD25-. This clonotype was obtained from a female donor with breast cancer. CDR3 nucleotide sequence: TGCGCCAGCAGTGGGACCGGGGCCTCTGGGGCCAACGTCCTGACTTTC. It is translated as CASSGTGASGANVLTF.